This T cell receptor beta chain was documented in a study of T cell responses to AZD1222 COVID-19 vaccine. Assay used: immunoSEQ multiplex PCR; TCRdb lists only in-frame clones, some missing. This table holds over 95,000 clones, approximately 90% found once. V trimming: 5 bases; J trimming: 7 bases; junction bases outside the gene matches: 8. Germline-derived CDR1 and CDR2 are SGHTA and FQGNSA. The CDR3 totals 15 residues. Concerning this clone: Its antigen is undetermined.

General study points: White British people made up most donors, females outnumbered males, and clonal diversity was possibly underestimated.

The sequence was collected from an adult in good health. The source was peripheral blood, collected on day 0 of AZD1222 vaccination. This sequence joins TRBV7-2 and TRBJ2-1; 10 bases map to TRBD2. For the CDR3, the DNA is TGTGCCAGCAGCCTTAAGCGGGAGGGCCTAAATGAGCAGTTCTTC. It encodes CASSLKREGLNEQFF.